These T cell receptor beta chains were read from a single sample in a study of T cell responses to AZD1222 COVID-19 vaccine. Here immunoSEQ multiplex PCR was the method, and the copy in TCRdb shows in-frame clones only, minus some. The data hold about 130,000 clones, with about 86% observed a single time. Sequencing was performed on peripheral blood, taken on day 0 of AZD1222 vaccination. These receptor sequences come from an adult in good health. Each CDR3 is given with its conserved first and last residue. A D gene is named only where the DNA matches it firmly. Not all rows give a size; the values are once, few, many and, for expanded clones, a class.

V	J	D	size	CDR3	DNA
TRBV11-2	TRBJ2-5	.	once	CASSSQETQYF	TGTGCCAGCAGCTCTCAAGAGACCCAGTACTTC
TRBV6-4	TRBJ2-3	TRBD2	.	CASSDREATDTQYF	TGTGCCAGCAGTGACCGGGAGGCCACAGATACGCAGTATTTT
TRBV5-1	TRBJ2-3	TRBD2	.	CASSLYGVAGGRTDTQYF	TGCGCCAGCAGCTTATATGGGGTAGCGGGGGGCCGCACAGATACGCAGTATTTT
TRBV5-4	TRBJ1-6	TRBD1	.	CASSLDRGNSPLHF	TGTGCCAGCAGCTTAGACAGGGGTAATTCACCCCTCCACTTT
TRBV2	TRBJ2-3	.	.	CASSDGRTDTQYF	TGTGCCAGCAGTGATGGGAGAACAGATACGCAGTATTTT
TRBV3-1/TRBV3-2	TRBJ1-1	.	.	CASSPLGGEGTEAFF	TGTGCCAGCAGCCCCCTCGGGGGCGAGGGCACTGAAGCTTTCTTT
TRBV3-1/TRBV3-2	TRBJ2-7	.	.	CASKRADEQYF	TGTGCCAGCAAGAGAGCCGACGAGCAGTACTTC
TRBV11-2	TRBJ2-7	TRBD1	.	CASSFGQAYEQYF	TGTGCCAGCAGCTTCGGACAGGCCTACGAGCAGTACTTC
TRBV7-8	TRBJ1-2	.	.	CASTSDRAGANYGYTF	TGTGCCAGCACCTCCGATCGGGCAGGAGCTAACTATGGCTACACCTTC
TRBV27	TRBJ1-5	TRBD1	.	CASSFGQGSNQPQHF	TGTGCCAGCAGTTTTGGACAGGGGAGCAATCAGCCCCAGCATTTT
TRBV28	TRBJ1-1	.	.	CASIEVRNTEAFF	TGTGCCAGCATTGAGGTACGGAACACTGAAGCTTTCTTT
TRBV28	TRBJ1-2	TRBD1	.	CASTTGVLGYTF	TGTGCCAGCACGACAGGGGTTTTGGGCTACACCTTC
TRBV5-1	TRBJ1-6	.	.	CASTRESSYNSPLHF	TGCGCCAGCACTCGTGAGAGCTCCTATAATTCACCCCTCCACTTT
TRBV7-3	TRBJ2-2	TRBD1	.	CASSLVPPGQGAGGTGELFF	TGTGCCAGCAGCTTAGTGCCACCGGGACAGGGGGCGGGTGGCACCGGGGAGCTGTTTTTT
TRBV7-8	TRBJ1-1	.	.	CASSHRGGVEAFF	TGTGCCAGCAGCCATCGGGGCGGGGTAGAAGCTTTCTTT
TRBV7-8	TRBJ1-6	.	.	CASSHPLSSLHF	TGTGCCAGCAGCCACCCTCTTTCCTCCCTCCACTTT
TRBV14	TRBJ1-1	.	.	CASSQQEVSLAFF	TGTGCCAGCAGCCAACAAGAGGTCTCTCTGGCTTTCTTT
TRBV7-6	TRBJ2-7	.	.	CASSLVPADGYEQYF	TGTGCCAGCAGCTTAGTTCCGGCGGATGGATACGAGCAGTACTTC
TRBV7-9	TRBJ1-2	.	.	CASSHGQNYGYTF	TGTGCCAGCAGCCACGGACAGAACTATGGCTACACCTTC
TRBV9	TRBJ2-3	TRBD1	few	CASSLTGVYRDTQYF	TGTGCCAGCAGCCTGACAGGGGTTTACCGGGATACGCAGTATTTT
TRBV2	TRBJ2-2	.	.	CASSDLPPGELFF	TGTGCCAGCAGTGATCTTCCCCCGGGGGAGCTGTTTTTT
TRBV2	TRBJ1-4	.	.	CASRTQGFGIEKLFF	TGTGCCAGCAGGACACAGGGATTCGGGATTGAAAAACTGTTTTTT
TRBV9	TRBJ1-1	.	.	CASSPYDTEAFF	TGTGCCAGCAGCCCATATGACACTGAAGCTTTCTTT
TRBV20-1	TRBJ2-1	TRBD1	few	CSEPGQSEFF	TGCAGTGAACCGGGACAGAGCGAGTTCTTC
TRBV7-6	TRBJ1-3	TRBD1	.	CASSIDRGLKNTIYF	TGTGCCAGCAGCATAGACAGGGGGCTAAAGAACACCATATATTTT
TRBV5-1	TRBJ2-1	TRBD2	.	CASSPTSGINEQFF	TGCGCCAGCAGCCCGACTAGCGGGATTAATGAGCAGTTCTTC
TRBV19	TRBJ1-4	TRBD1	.	CASSRTGGDREKLFF	TGTGCCAGTAGCCGGACAGGGGGCGATAGAGAAAAACTGTTTTTT
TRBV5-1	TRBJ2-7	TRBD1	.	CASSLAGTGFFEQYF	TGCGCCAGCAGCTTGGCCGGGACAGGGTTTTTCGAGCAGTACTTC
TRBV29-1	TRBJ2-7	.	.	CSVEGRQAYEQYF	TGCAGCGTTGAAGGCCGACAGGCCTACGAGCAGTACTTC
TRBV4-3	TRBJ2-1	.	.	CASSHSRGANNEQFF	TGCGCCAGCAGCCACTCCCGGGGGGCGAACAATGAGCAGTTCTTC
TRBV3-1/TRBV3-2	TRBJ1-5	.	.	CASSPSPPGSHQPQHF	TGTGCCAGCAGCCCTTCCCCGCCAGGGTCCCATCAGCCCCAGCATTTT
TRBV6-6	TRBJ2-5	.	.	CASSYSVRGHETQYF	TGTGCCAGCAGTTACTCGGTCAGGGGCCACGAGACCCAGTACTTC
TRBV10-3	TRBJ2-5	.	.	CAIRQGSQETQYF	TGTGCCATCAGACAGGGATCGCAAGAGACCCAGTACTTC
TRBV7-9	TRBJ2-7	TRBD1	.	CASSRTGEPWEQYF	TGTGCCAGCAGCCGGACAGGGGAGCCTTGGGAGCAGTACTTC
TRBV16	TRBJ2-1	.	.	CASSQPYGNEQFF	TGTGCCAGCAGCCAACCCTATGGCAATGAGCAGTTCTTC
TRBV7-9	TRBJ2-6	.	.	CASSAWSGANVLTF	TGTGCCAGCAGCGCTTGGTCTGGGGCCAACGTCCTGACTTTC
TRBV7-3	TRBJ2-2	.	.	CASSFSVTGELFF	TGTGCCAGCAGCTTTTCTGTCACCGGGGAGCTGTTTTTT
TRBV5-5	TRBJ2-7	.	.	CASRWTALTYEQYF	TGTGCCAGCAGGTGGACAGCCCTAACCTACGAGCAGTACTTC
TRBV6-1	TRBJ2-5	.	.	CASSEVGLETQYF	TGTGCCAGCAGTGAAGTCGGGTTAGAGACCCAGTACTTC
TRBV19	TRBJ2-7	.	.	CASSRLPGSYEQYF	TGTGCCAGTAGTAGGTTGCCGGGGTCCTACGAGCAGTACTTC
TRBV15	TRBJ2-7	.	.	CATSNPGTDRIEQYF	TGTGCCACCAGCAACCCGGGAACCGACCGGATCGAGCAGTACTTC
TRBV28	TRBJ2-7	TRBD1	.	CASRDEGQQITYEQYF	TGTGCCAGCAGGGACGAGGGACAGCAAATAACCTACGAGCAGTACTTC
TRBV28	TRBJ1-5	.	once	CASSLGGEVQPQHF	TGTGCCAGCAGTTTGGGGGGCGAGGTTCAGCCCCAGCATTTT
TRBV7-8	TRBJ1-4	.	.	CASTRYTGNEKLFF	TGTGCCAGCACCAGATATACAGGGAATGAAAAACTGTTTTTT
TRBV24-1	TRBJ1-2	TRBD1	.	CATSDTRTGGYGYTF	TGTGCCACCAGTGATACCAGGACAGGGGGCTATGGCTACACCTTC
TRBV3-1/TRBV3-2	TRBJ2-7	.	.	CASSPSVQYEQYF	TGTGCCAGCAGCCCAAGCGTGCAGTACGAGCAGTACTTC
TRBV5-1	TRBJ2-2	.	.	CASSFRGATGELFF	TGCGCCAGCAGCTTTCGCGGGGCTACCGGGGAGCTGTTTTTT